This TCR beta chain was captured by sequencing in a study of blood T cells in healthy people across ages. Study conclusions and caveats: Diversity was estimated from one million T cells, and these estimates were considered underestimates. Because donor CMV status was unknown, expanded clonotype changes were possibly confounded.

Primed by a sample-barcoded 5' primer and a J-beta primer mix, a second PCR proceeded for about 6 to 11 cycles. Each cDNA was tagged by a template-switch adaptor containing 12 random nucleotides. TCRdb reprocessed the 5' RACE reads via MiXCR and lists one record per CDR3 protein. The top ten hold more than 2% of the sample, which has 1.5 million to 2 million distinct CDR3 sequences, 40% to 55% seen once. About this clonotype: Its antigen is as yet unknown.

This CDR3 is built from 15 residues. V was shortened by 1 base and J by 5 bases, with 14 bases between the two germline ends. The sample was blood. This clonotype was sampled from a middle-aged woman in good health. The chain links TRBV12-3 or TRBV12-4 to TRBJ1-1; D ambiguous. CDR3 nucleotides: TGTGCCAGCAGTTTAGGAGGTTCTCGGCTAACTGAAGCTTTCTTT. Its protein is CASSLGGSRLTEAFF.